The 21 T cell receptor beta chains given below trace back to one sample, sequenced in a study of T-cell reconstitution after alpha-beta-depleted transplantation in children. The authors prepared the TCRbeta library with unique molecular identifiers. TCRdb used MiXCR to reprocess the PCR reads, holding one entry per CDR3 protein. Of about a million distinct CDR3 sequences in the sample, roughly 29% are singletons; the top ten hold 28%. Here the sequenced sample was PBMCs, mostly from graft donor cells, taken 360 days after TCRalphabeta/CD19-depleted stem cell transplant. These receptors all stem from a boy in the first two years of life who had a stem cell transplant for SCID, so the T cells may come from the graft donor.

The V gene is TRBV4-1, the J gene TRBJ2-1; D call uncertain. Germline V CDR1 and CDR2: MGHRA, YSYEKL. This CDR3 contains 17 residues. The V and J ends lost 2 bases and 7 bases respectively, with 21 bases between them. CDR3 sequence (DNA): TGCGCCAGCAGCCAATCGAGGCTGGCTTTCCTCCTTAATGAGCAGTTCTTC. It is translated as CASSQSRLAFLLNEQFF.

This chain joins TRBV20-1 and TRBJ2-7; D is unresolved. Germline V CDR1 and CDR2: DFQATT, SNEGSKA (reference sequence). Trimming removed 0 bases from V and 2 bases from J, with 14 bases in between. There are 15 residues in the CDR3. DNA for the CDR3: TGCAGTGCTAGAGATGTTCGAACACCCACCTACGAGCAGTACTTC. Protein: CSARDVRTPTYEQYF.

This clonotype came up a few times. J is TRBJ1-1 and V is TRBV6-2 or TRBV6-3, with D maybe TRBD1 (6 bases). The CDR3 contains 14 residues. Trimming shortened V by 6 bases and J by 1 base, and 12 bases separated the two germline ends. Germline-derived CDR1 and CDR2 are MNHEY and SVGEGT. CDR3 protein: CASRDKGGNTEAFF. Written as DNA, the CDR3 is TGTGCCAGCAGGGACAAGGGGGGGAACACTGAAGCTTTCTTT.

This clonotype was counted between two and nine times. This chain uses TRBV6-1 with TRBJ2-2; D possibly uses TRBD1 or TRBD2 (5 bases each). Germline loops: CDR1 MNHNS, CDR2 SASEGT. V lost 6 bases, J lost 2 bases, and 19 bases lay in between. The CDR3 has 17 residues. This chain's CDR3 is CASSVPGRWGNTGELFF. CDR3 bases: TGTGCCAGCAGCGTACCGGGGCGTTGGGGAAACACCGGGGAGCTGTTTTTT.

The V call is TRBV11-2, the J call TRBJ1-1; D uncertain. This CDR3 has 15 amino acids. Looked up from germline, CDR1 is SGHAT and CDR2 is FQNNGV. Trimming took 0 bases from V and 0 from J, leaving 8 bases between them. This CDR3 is CASSLDRRLNTEAFF. The CDR3 coding sequence is TGTGCCAGCAGCTTAGACCGCCGGCTGAACACTGAAGCTTTCTTT.

This clonotype was detected only a few times. The chain couples TRBV12-3 or TRBV12-4 to TRBJ2-5; D might be TRBD1 (5 bases). V was trimmed by 6 bases and J by 3 bases, leaving 14 bases between them. The CDR3 totals 14 residues. The CDR3 DNA sequence: TGTGCCAGCAGCAAATCGCCCAGGGAAGAGACCCAGTACTTC. It translates to CASSKSPREETQYF.

There are a few counts of this clonotype. The rearrangement joins TRBV4-2 to TRBJ2-7, with 10 bases identical to TRBD2. The germline V gene has CDR1 LGHNA and CDR2 YNFKEQ. V lost 1 base to trimming and J lost 1 base; unmatched junction nucleotides: 7. This CDR3 is built from 17 residues. CDR3 protein: CASSQVSGLAASYEQYF. The CDR3, as DNA: TGTGCCAGCAGCCAAGTTTCCGGACTAGCGGCGTCCTACGAGCAGTACTTC.

The rearrangement joins TRBV28 to TRBJ2-1, with 7 positions matching TRBD2. Germline V gene lookup returns CDR1 MDHEN and CDR2 SYDVKM. This CDR3 comprises 14 residues. Trimming cost V 3 bases and J 8 bases; bases outside gene matches: 7. The CDR3 bases are TGTGCCAGCAGTTTCGTTCCGGGGAGGGATGAGCAGTTCTTC. Residues: CASSFVPGRDEQFF.

This clonotype showed up just a few times. J is TRBJ2-5 and V is TRBV5-6; a weak D match, TRBD2 (6 bases). The germline gives CDR1 SGHDT, CDR2 YYEEEE. The CDR3 is made up of 14 amino acids. The V gene lost 0 bases and the J gene lost 5 bases, with 11 bases spanning the gap. The CDR3 bases are TGTGCCAGCAGCTTGGTAGGGGACTTGGAGACCCAGTACTTC. This encodes CASSLVGDLETQYF.

A few counts support this clonotype. The chain combines TRBV5-1 with TRBJ2-5; 7 bases align to TRBD2. This CDR3 region has 15 residues. Germline CDR1 SGHRS, CDR2 YFSETQ. Losses at the gene ends were 7 bases for V and 5 bases for J; bases not matched to a gene: 14. CDR3 region: CASRKTGGGLETQYF. DNA for the CDR3: TGCGCCAGCCGGAAGACGGGGGGTGGCCTGGAGACCCAGTACTTC.

CDR3 protein: CSARTSGAEETQYF. The CDR3 nucleotides read TGCAGTGCTAGGACTAGCGGGGCCGAAGAGACCCAGTACTTC. This chain connects TRBV20-1 to TRBJ2-5; 11 bases match TRBD2. CDR3 length: 14 amino acids. V lost 3 bases, J lost 3 bases, and 3 bases stayed unmatched. CDR1 is DFQATT and CDR2 is SNEGSKA in the germline V gene (reference sequence).

This chain joins TRBV5-6 and TRBJ2-3; D call uncertain. The germline V gene has CDR1 SGHDT and CDR2 YYEEEE. V was pared by 7 bases and J by 6 bases, with 12 bases between. CDR3 length: 12 amino acids. This CDR3 reads CASGLAVDTQYF. CDR3 DNA: TGTGCCAGCGGATTAGCTGTCGATACGCAGTATTTT.

V and J are TRBV20-1 and TRBJ2-7, with D possibly TRBD2 on 6 matching bases. V was pared by 3 bases and J by 5 bases, with 17 bases between. Germline-derived CDR1 and CDR2 are DFQATT and SNEGSKA (reference sequence). CDR3 length: 14 amino acids. The CDR3 DNA sequence: TGCAGTGCTAGGGGGTCGACTAGTTTCCACGAGCAGTACTTC. Translation: CSARGSTSFHEQYF.

This chain's CDR3 is CASSQTVPNIQYF. In DNA, the CDR3 is TGTGCCAGCAGCCAAACAGTCCCAAACATTCAGTACTTC. The chain employs TRBV14 and TRBJ2-4, with D uncertain. The ends were cut back, 2 bases at V and 6 bases at J, with 8 bases in the middle. This CDR3 contains 13 residues. The germline V gene encodes CDR1 SGHDN and CDR2 FVKESK.

The gene calls are TRBV7-3 and TRBJ1-1; 8 bases match TRBD1. The CDR3 is 14 amino acids. Germline V gives CDR1 SGHTA, CDR2 FQGTGA. Trimming cost V 5 bases and J 11 bases; bases outside gene matches: 13. The CDR3 nucleotides read TGTGCCAGCAGCCCCCGAGGGGCAGGGGGCCCCGCTTTCTTT. This codes for CASSPRGAGGPAFF. Combining the CDR3 with reference TRBV7-3 and TRBJ1-1 gives the whole variable domain GAGVSQTPSNKVTEKGKYVELRCDPISGHTALYWYRQSLGQGPEFLIYFQGTGAADDSGLPNDRFFAVRPEGSVSTLKIQRTERGDSAVYLCASSPRGAGGPAFFGQGTRLTVV.

This clonotype turned up a few times. The chain combines TRBV7-9 with TRBJ2-5; D is possibly TRBD2 (6 bases). The length of the CDR3 is 17 residues. V was shortened by 3 bases and J by 5 bases, with 22 bases between the two germline ends. Germline CDR1 is SEHNR and CDR2 is FQNEAQ (reference sequence). The CDR3 is CASSFWGLWKNGETQYF. CDR3 bases: TGTGCCAGCAGCTTCTGGGGACTCTGGAAAAATGGGGAGACCCAGTACTTC.

V and J are TRBV5-1 and TRBJ1-4; a weak D match, TRBD1 (5 bases). The CDR3 runs to 14 residues. The germline V and J ends were trimmed by 4 bases and 7 bases, with 14 bases remaining between them. The germline V gene has CDR1 SGHRS and CDR2 YFSETQ. CDR3 loop: CASSVGTLGEKLFF. The DNA for the CDR3 is TGCGCCAGCAGCGTCGGGACGCTCGGTGAAAAACTGTTTTTT.

The chain carries TRBV4-1 and TRBJ2-1; D possibly corresponds to TRBD1 (6 bases). The length of the CDR3 is 14 residues. V gave up 1 base and J gave up 5 bases, with 9 bases separating them. Germline CDR1 MGHRA, CDR2 YSYEKL. The CDR3 loop is CASSQVDRNNEQFF. DNA of the CDR3: TGCGCCAGCAGCCAAGTGGACAGAAACAATGAGCAGTTCTTC.

This clonotype was found a few times. The chain employs TRBV2 and TRBJ2-3; 7 bases line up with TRBD2. Germline assignment: CDR1 SNHLY and CDR2 FYNNEI. This CDR3 comprises 18 residues. After removal of 4 bases from V and 0 bases from J, the junction contained 13 bases not matched to a gene. This CDR3 reads CASSGWGGETESTDTQYF. Here the CDR3 DNA reads TGTGCCAGCAGTGGCTGGGGGGGAGAAACAGAGAGCACAGATACGCAGTATTTT.

This clonotype showed up just a few times. Possible read error: a much larger clone is one base away. The chain couples TRBV20-1 to TRBJ2-7, with 8 bases aligning to TRBD2. The V gene end was trimmed by 1 base and the J gene end by 3 bases; junction bases not matched to a gene: 11. Germline V gives CDR1 DFQATT, CDR2 SNEGSKA (reference sequence). The CDR3 runs 16 residues. The CDR3 sequence is CSARVVLSGLVYEQYF. Written as DNA, the CDR3 is TGCAGTGCTAGAGTGGTCCTCTCGGGACTAGTCTACGAGCAGTACTTC.

The V and J genes are TRBV6-1 and TRBJ2-7; the D gene is possibly TRBD1 (6 bases). Trimming pared 1 base from V and 1 base from J, leaving 14 bases between. In germline, CDR1 is MNHNS, CDR2 SASEGT. The CDR3 consists of 16 residues. The CDR3 loop reads CASSEEARGLSYEQYF. The CDR3 nucleotides read TGTGCCAGCAGTGAAGAGGCCAGGGGTCTTTCCTACGAGCAGTACTTC.